Each of the 16 T cell receptor beta chains below was sequenced from the same sample in a study of CD8 T cells in ankylosing spondylitis. TCRdb re-derived calls from the 5' RACE reads in MiXCR, one entry per CDR3 protein. The sample lists tens of thousands of distinct CDR3 sequences, approximately 11% occurring once. What was sequenced was blood, either unsorted or a sorted T cell fraction (not recorded which). The receptors shown here come from a male donor with ankylosing spondylitis or in good health (not recorded which).

Details on this clonotype: This may come from a read error, since a much larger clone is one base off. This chain joins TRBV5-1 and TRBJ2-3; 8 nucleotides align to TRBD2. CDR1 is SGHRS and CDR2 is YFSETQ in the germline V gene. Trimming removed 2 bases from V and 8 bases from J; junction bases left unmatched: 7. This CDR3 comprises 14 residues. CDR3 DNA: TGCGCCAGCAGCTTAGGACTAGCAGGAGGTACGCAGTATTTT. Amino acids: CASSLGLAGGTQYF.

This sequence joins TRBV9 and TRBJ2-5; the match to TRBD2 covers 7 bases. Looked up from germline, CDR1 is SGDLS and CDR2 is YYNGEE. J was trimmed by 6 bases and V by 2 bases; bases with no gene match: 19. This CDR3 comprises 18 residues. CDR3 sequence: CASSVGASGGPFDQTQYF. CDR3 DNA: TGTGCCAGCAGCGTCGGGGCTAGCGGCGGGCCCTTCGACCAGACCCAGTACTTC.

This chain connects TRBV5-1 to TRBJ1-1; possibly TRBD1 for D (5 bases). This CDR3 is 17 amino acids long. Germline V lookup: CDR1 SGHRS, CDR2 YFSETQ. V dropped 0 bases and J dropped 7 bases, with 22 bases sitting between them. In nucleotides, the CDR3 is TGCGCCAGCAGCTTGGCCGGGGGGGGGTCCTGGAGGGGTGAAGCTTTCTTT. Amino acid sequence: CASSLAGGGSWRGEAFF.

This clonotype was found many times. The chain has TRBV6-5 and TRBJ2-3; D gene uncertain. Trimming pared 6 bases from V and 9 bases from J, leaving 13 bases between. The CDR3 totals 12 residues. CDR1 and CDR2 from the germline V gene are MNHEY and SVGAGI. The CDR3 nucleotides read TGTGCCAGCAGCAACGATCTGGGGACGCAGTATTTT. It encodes CASSNDLGTQYF.

This clonotype appeared a few times. This chain joins TRBV20-1 and TRBJ2-3; 7 bases are a match to TRBD2. The CDR3 covers 13 residues. V dropped 3 bases and J dropped 5; count of bases not matched to a gene: 5. CDR1 DFQATT and CDR2 SNEGSKA come from the germline V gene (reference sequence). CDR3 nucleotides: TGCAGTGCTAGCCAGCGGGGTAAAGATACGCAGTATTTT. Its translation is CSASQRGKDTQYF.

The sample holds many counts of this clonotype. The chain combines TRBV7-6 with TRBJ2-7; D may be TRBD1 (6 bases). The CDR3 has 13 residues. Germline V lookup: CDR1 SGHVS, CDR2 FNYEAQ. The V end was cut by 4 bases, the J end by 1 base, with 8 bases between. The CDR3 is CASSWDTSYEQYF. CDR3 bases: TGTGCCAGCAGCTGGGACACTTCCTACGAGCAGTACTTC.

This clonotype was found many times. The rearrangement links TRBV2 to TRBJ1-2, with D unresolved. V gave up 7 bases and J gave up 5 bases, with 17 bases separating them. The germline CDR1 and CDR2 sequences are SNHLY and FYNNEI. The CDR3 totals 14 residues. Here the CDR3 DNA reads TGTGCCAGCAAGAAAATTCTAGATGGTTATGGCTACACCTTC. This translates into CASKKILDGYGYTF.

This clonotype showed up many times. J is TRBJ2-7 and V is TRBV12-3 or TRBV12-4, with D uncertain. The CDR3 extends over 13 amino acids. Trimming shortened V by 1 base and J by 3 bases, and 7 bases separated the two germline ends. CDR3 nucleotides: TGTGCCAGCAGTTTAGGCGAGAACTACGAGCAGTACTTC. Its translation: CASSLGENYEQYF.

There are many counts of this clonotype. V gene TRBV9 combines with J gene TRBJ2-7, with 7 bases matching TRBD1. The CDR3 spans 14 residues. In germline, CDR1 is SGDLS, CDR2 YYNGEE. V shed 2 bases, J shed 7 bases, and the junction held 9 bases outside the gene matches. CDR3 in amino acids: CASSVLTGVGEQYF. The CDR3 nucleotides are TGTGCCAGCAGCGTTCTAACAGGGGTAGGTGAGCAGTACTTC. The full variable domain, its missing parts supplied by reference TRBV9 and TRBJ2-7, is DSGVTQTPKHLITATGQRVTLRCSPRSGDLSVYWYQQSLDQGLQFLIQYYNGEERAKGNILERFSAQQFPDLHSELNLSSLELGDSALYFCASSVLTGVGEQYFGPGTRLTVT.

This clonotype was found a few times. J is TRBJ2-7 and V is TRBV12-3 or TRBV12-4; D remains unclear. The V gene lost 7 bases and the J gene lost 4 bases, with 8 bases spanning the gap. The CDR3 runs 11 residues. The CDR3 sequence is CASMRNYEQYF. CDR3 bases: TGTGCCAGCATGCGGAATTACGAGCAGTACTTC.

This clonotype was found many times. This chain connects TRBV2 to TRBJ2-2; 8 bases are shared with TRBD2. Germline values: CDR1 SNHLY, CDR2 FYNNEI. The CDR3 consists of 14 residues. With V trimmed by 4 bases and J by 3 bases, 1 base remained unmatched. The chain's CDR3 is CASSVGGDTGELFF. Here the CDR3 DNA reads TGTGCCAGCAGTGTCGGGGGGGACACCGGGGAGCTGTTTTTT.

This clonotype was seen at least ten times. The chain couples TRBV5-4 to TRBJ2-7; weak D call: TRBD2 (5 bases). Germline lookup yields CDR1 SGHNT and CDR2 YYREEE (reference sequence). The V end was cut by 2 bases, the J end by 2 bases, with 17 bases between. The CDR3 totals 16 residues. The CDR3 is CASSLGPSAETYEQYF. In DNA, the CDR3 is TGTGCCAGCAGCTTAGGTCCCTCAGCGGAAACCTACGAGCAGTACTTC. The whole variable domain, filled in from reference TRBV5-4 and TRBJ2-7, reads ETGVTQSPTHLIKTRGQQVTLRCSSQSGHNTVSWYQQALGQGPQFIFQYYREEENGRGNFPPRFSGLQFPNYSSELNVNALELDDSALYLCASSLGPSAETYEQYFGPGTRLTVT.

J is TRBJ2-1 and V is TRBV5-1; 7 bases fit TRBD1. CDR3 size: 14 residues. Germline lookup yields CDR1 SGHRS and CDR2 YFSETQ. Losses at the gene ends were 2 bases for V and 9 bases for J; bases not matched to a gene: 8. The CDR3 reads CASSFFTGEGEQFF. CDR3 nucleotides: TGCGCCAGCAGCTTCTTCACAGGGGAAGGTGAGCAGTTCTTC.

This clonotype was counted ten times or more. The V gene is TRBV2, the J gene TRBJ2-1; 8 positions match TRBD1. Germline assignment: CDR1 SNHLY and CDR2 FYNNEI. The CDR3 runs to 15 residues. Trimming cost V 7 bases and J 0 bases; bases outside gene matches: 5. The DNA for the CDR3 is TGTGCCAGCATCCTCAGGGGGCCCTCCTACAATGAGCAGTTCTTC. It translates to CASILRGPSYNEQFF.

This clonotype was seen at least ten times. This chain connects TRBV5-5 to TRBJ2-7; D gene ambiguous. With 0 bases removed from V and 3 bases from J, the gap between germline ends came to 13 bases. This CDR3 region has 15 residues. Per the germline V gene, CDR1 is SGHKS and CDR2 is YYEKEE (reference sequence). CDR3 sequence: CASSLEADPYYEQYF. DNA of the CDR3: TGTGCCAGCAGCTTGGAGGCTGATCCCTACTACGAGCAGTACTTC.

This clonotype occurred a few times. The genes are TRBV6-1 and TRBJ1-6; 7 bases are a match to TRBD1. Germline lookup yields CDR1 MNHNS and CDR2 SASEGT. The length of the CDR3 is 14 residues. J was trimmed by 10 bases and V by 6 bases; bases with no gene match: 9. This CDR3 is CASRRGTGVSPLHF. The CDR3 DNA follows: TGTGCCAGCAGGAGGGGCACAGGGGTCTCACCCCTCCACTTT.